One sample yielded the 18 T cell receptor beta chains listed below, sequenced in a study of cytomegalovirus exposure and HLA in healthy donors. TCRdb's table, derived via immunoSEQ multiplex PCR, lists solely in-frame clones and lacks some. The repertoire includes 150,000 to 200,000 clones, more than 70% of them detected once, and 10% sits in the top ten. The specimen sequenced was PBMCs. These receptors were taken from a man between 25 and 39 years old in good health and CMV-seropositive.

Of note for this clone: One junction end does not reproduce the germline sequence, and a read error may be involved. The chain employs TRBV7-7 and TRBJ2-2; TRBD2 agrees at 8 bases. Germline V gene sequence: CDR1 SSHAT, CDR2 FNYEAQ (reference sequence). There are 16 residues in the CDR3. CDR3 sequence reads: CASSPSSSGSTGELFF. Here the CDR3 DNA reads TGTGCTAGCAGCCCGTCGTCCAGCGGGAGTACCGGGGAGCTGTTTTTT.

This sequence joins TRBV10-1 and TRBJ2-1; 10 positions match TRBD2. V trimming: 6 bases; J trimming: 4 bases; junction bases outside the gene matches: 3. Germline values: CDR1 WNHNN, CDR2 SYGVQD (reference sequence). CDR3 length: 14 residues. Here the CDR3 DNA reads TGCGCCAGCAGCAGCGGGAGGGTTTACAATGAGCAGTTCTTC. It translates to CASSSGRVYNEQFF.

The V and J genes are TRBV2 and TRBJ1-5, with D possibly matching TRBD1 (6 bases). This CDR3 has 12 amino acids. The ends were cut back, 7 bases at V and 7 bases at J, with 11 bases in the middle. CDR1 is SNHLY, CDR2 FYNNEI, per germline. CDR3 nucleotide sequence: TGTGCCAGCAACAGGGAAGGCCAGCCCCAGCATTTT. Amino acids: CASNREGQPQHF.

This clone occurred once. CDR3 protein: CASSLGLAGGTDTQYF. In nucleotides, the CDR3 is TGTGCCAGCAGCTTGGGACTAGCGGGAGGGACAGATACGCAGTATTTT. This chain links TRBV5-6 with TRBJ2-3; 14 bases align to TRBD2. The CDR3 totals 16 residues. Germline CDR1 reads SGHDT; CDR2 reads YYEEEE. J gave up 3 bases and V 0 bases, and 0 bases lay outside the gene matches.

The rearrangement joins TRBV7-9 to TRBJ2-7, with D possibly matching TRBD2 (6 bases). V lost 5 bases and J 6 bases, leaving 17 bases between the germline ends. Germline assignment: CDR1 SEHNR and CDR2 FQNEAQ (reference sequence). This CDR3 is built from 14 residues. CDR3 sequence: CASSPGRRGSEQYF. As DNA, the CDR3 is TGTGCCAGCAGCCCCGGACGGAGGGGTTCCGAGCAGTACTTC.

The chain couples TRBV28 to TRBJ1-3; the match to TRBD1 covers 8 bases. The CDR3 sequence is 16 residues long. V lost 2 bases to trimming and J lost 0 bases; unmatched junction nucleotides: 3. Germline values: CDR1 MDHEN, CDR2 SYDVKM. The CDR3 is CASSLVQGGSGNTIYF. In DNA, the CDR3 is TGTGCCAGCAGTTTAGTACAGGGGGGCTCTGGAAACACCATATATTTT.

The chain employs TRBV28 and TRBJ1-4; 11 bases map to TRBD1. Germline lookup yields CDR1 MDHEN and CDR2 SYDVKM. J was trimmed by 7 bases and V by 3 bases; bases with no gene match: 1. The CDR3 runs 14 residues. The CDR3 loop reads CASSLDRGREKLFF. In nucleotides, the CDR3 is TGTGCCAGCAGTTTGGACAGGGGGCGTGAAAAACTGTTTTTT.

The rearrangement uses TRBV5-6 and TRBJ2-7; D ambiguous. Trimming left V 4 bases short and J 7 bases short, with 15 bases between. Germline CDR1 reads SGHDT; CDR2 reads YYEEEE. The CDR3 extends over 13 amino acids. The CDR3 DNA reads as TGTGCCAGCAGCCCACAGTTAAGAGAGGAGCAGTACTTC. Its translation: CASSPQLREEQYF.

This chain connects TRBV2 to TRBJ1-1, with a possible D match to TRBD1 (5 bases). Germline CDR1 reads SNHLY; CDR2 reads FYNNEI. V was trimmed by 4 bases and J by 3 bases, leaving 12 bases between them. CDR3 length: 14 residues. CDR3 DNA sequence: TGTGCCAGCAGTGTGTCCCGGGGGGACACTGAAGCTTTCTTT. Its translation is CASSVSRGDTEAFF. Filled out from reference TRBV2 and TRBJ1-1, the complete variable domain reads EPEVTQTPSHQVTQMGQEVILRCVPISNHLYFYWYRQILGQKVEFLVSFYNNEISEKSEIFDDQFSVERPDGSNFTLKIRSTKLEDSAMYFCASSVSRGDTEAFFGQGTRLTVV.

The gene calls are TRBV6-5 and TRBJ2-6; D call uncertain. The CDR3 is made up of 15 amino acids. Germline assignment: CDR1 MNHEY and CDR2 SVGAGI. V lost 4 bases and J lost 0, with 7 bases in between. CDR3 nucleotide sequence: TGTGCCAGCAGTTTTGTGAGCTCTGGGGCCAACGTCCTGACTTTC. It yields the protein CASSFVSSGANVLTF.

The rearrangement joins TRBV2 to TRBJ2-3, with no clear D. Trimming removed 2 bases from V and 0 bases from J, with 6 bases in between. CDR1 and CDR2 from the germline V gene are SNHLY and FYNNEI. The CDR3 is 14 residues long. The CDR3 protein is CASSELSSTDTQYF. The CDR3 nucleotides are TGTGCCAGCAGTGAACTTTCTAGCACAGATACGCAGTATTTT.

The rearrangement joins TRBV7-3 to TRBJ2-7, with a possible D match to TRBD2 (5 bases). This CDR3 has 15 residues. Germline-derived CDR1 and CDR2 are SGHTA and FQGTGA. The V end was cut by 4 bases, the J end by 7 bases, with 20 bases between. The chain's CDR3 is CASSYGGGSQEEQYF. The CDR3 DNA sequence: TGTGCCAGCAGCTACGGTGGAGGCTCCCAGGAAGAGCAGTACTTC.

The V and J genes are TRBV19 and TRBJ2-7; unclear D gene. The length of the CDR3 is 14 residues. The germline V and J ends were trimmed by 6 bases and 0 bases, with 12 bases remaining between them. Germline loops: CDR1 LNHDA, CDR2 SQIVND (reference sequence). This CDR3 reads CASRLQSSSYEQYF. CDR3 in DNA: TGTGCCAGTAGATTACAGTCGAGCTCCTACGAGCAGTACTTC.

The chain links TRBV5-5 to TRBJ2-2; a weak D match, TRBD2 (5 bases). Trimming shortened V by 4 bases and J by 1 base, and 8 bases separated the two germline ends. The CDR3 loop spans 14 amino acids. CDR1 SGHKS and CDR2 YYEKEE come from the germline V gene (reference sequence). The CDR3 region is CASSPRGNTGELFF. CDR3 nucleotides: TGTGCCAGCAGCCCTCGGGGGAACACCGGGGAGCTGTTTTTT. Looking up the rest from reference TRBV5-5 and TRBJ2-2 gives the full variable domain: DAGVTQSPTHLIKTRGQQVTLRCSPISGHKSVSWYQQVLGQGPQFIFQYYEKEERGRGNFPDRFSARQFPNYSSELNVNALLLGDSALYLCASSPRGNTGELFFGEGSRLTVL.

The chain employs TRBV27 and TRBJ2-1; no firm D call. Trimming stripped 3 bases from V and 8 bases from J, with 14 bases between. The CDR3 length is 14 residues. Germline CDR1 MNHEY, CDR2 SMNVEV (reference sequence). In DNA form, the CDR3 reads TGTGCCAGCAGTTTTTGGTCAGGCATGGATGAGCAGTTCTTC. This codes for CASSFWSGMDEQFF.

This clone has a single count. The V and J genes are TRBV6-5 and TRBJ2-1; the match to TRBD2 covers 8 bases. This CDR3 has 14 residues. Germline CDR1 reads MNHEY; CDR2 reads SVGAGI. The V segment lost 2 bases and the J segment 3 bases; nucleotides outside the gene matches: 0. The CDR3 protein is CASSYSGSYNEQFF. In DNA form, the CDR3 reads TGTGCCAGCAGTTACAGCGGGAGCTACAATGAGCAGTTCTTC.

The sample holds a few counts of this clone. The V and J genes are TRBV5-4 and TRBJ1-2; TRBD1 aligns across 10 bases. Germline loops: CDR1 SGHNT, CDR2 YYREEE (reference sequence). The CDR3 totals 13 residues. The V and J ends lost 4 bases and 5 bases, in that order; junction bases with no gene match: 2. The CDR3 DNA reads TGTGCCAGCAGCCGGGGACAGGGGTATGGCTACACCTTC. This translates into CASSRGQGYGYTF.

V usage is TRBV27 and J usage is TRBJ1-2; the match to TRBD1 covers 7 bases. The CDR3 loop spans 15 amino acids. V was clipped by 6 bases and J by 3 bases; unmatched bases: 10. Per germline, CDR1 MNHEY and CDR2 SMNVEV (reference sequence). In DNA form, the CDR3 reads TGTGCCAGCAGCTTCAGGGGGGCCGCCTACTATGGCTACACCTTC. It encodes CASSFRGAAYYGYTF.